These T cell receptor beta chains were read from a single sample in a study of shared clonotypes between healthy human individuals. Profiling relied on immunoSEQ multiplex PCR, and the TCRdb table lists in-frame clones only, not all of them. The sample records fewer than 700,000 clones, roughly 79% being singletons. The specimen was PBMCs. These receptors all come from a woman aged 40 to 50 in good health. Some clones in this sample may be carry-over from other donors' samples. CDR3s include the opening cysteine and the closing phenylalanine or tryptophan. The order of the fields is CDR3 DNA, CDR3 protein, D gene, clone size, V gene, J gene. A D gene is named only where the DNA matches it firmly. Where a row states a size, it is once, few, many or the class of an expanded clone; other rows omit it.

TGTGCCAGCAGCGTTACTAGCGGGAGGGCAGACCAGTACTTC	CASSVTSGRADQYF	TRBD2	once	TRBV9	TRBJ2-5
TGTGCCAGCAGCTTCCGGGAGGGAGACTACGAGCAGTACTTC	CASSFREGDYEQYF	TRBD2	NA	TRBV27	TRBJ2-7
TGTGCCAGCAGCTCGCCGGGCTATGGCTACACCTTC	CASSSPGYGYTF	NA	few	TRBV11-2	TRBJ1-2
TGTGCTAGCAGCGCCGGGGAGACCCAGTACTTC	CASSAGETQYF	NA	NA	TRBV7-7	TRBJ2-5
TGCGCCAGCAGCCCGGGACCCAGCACAGATACGCAGTATTTT	CASSPGPSTDTQYF	NA	few	TRBV5-1	TRBJ2-3
TGTGCTAGCAGCTTTGAGGGGGGTACCGGGGAGCTGTTTTTT	CASSFEGGTGELFF	NA	NA	TRBV7-7	TRBJ2-2
TGTGCCAGCAGCTTCGGGCAGGGGGCTGACGAGCAGTACTTC	CASSFGQGADEQYF	TRBD1	NA	TRBV7-9	TRBJ2-7
TGTGCCAGCAGCGCACAAGCGGGAGGGTCCTACGAGCAGTACTTC	CASSAQAGGSYEQYF	TRBD2	NA	TRBV7-2	TRBJ2-7
TGTGCCAGCTCTATACAGGGGTACAATGAGCAGTTCTTC	CASSIQGYNEQFF	TRBD1	few	TRBV18	TRBJ2-1
TGTGCCAGCAGTTATCGGGACAGGGGGCAAGAGACCCAGTACTTC	CASSYRDRGQETQYF	TRBD1	NA	TRBV6-5	TRBJ2-5
TGTGCCAGCAGTGTACTAGCTCCAGGGACAGATACGCAGTATTTT	CASSVLAPGTDTQYF	NA	NA	TRBV6-1	TRBJ2-3
TGTGCCAGCAGTCATCCCAGGGGAGGCACAGATACGCAGTATTTT	CASSHPRGGTDTQYF	NA	once	TRBV28	TRBJ2-3
TGTGCCAGCAGTGACTCGGACTCCCCATGTGAAGCTTTCTTT	CASSDSDSPCEAFF	NA	NA	TRBV6-4	TRBJ1-1
TGTGCCAGCAGCCCCCGGACTAGCGGGAGATACAATGAGCAGTTCTTC	CASSPRTSGRYNEQFF	TRBD2	NA	TRBV7-8	TRBJ2-1
TGCGCCAGCAGCTCTCCGACAGTGGGGGGGTACGAGCAGTACTTC	CASSSPTVGGYEQYF	TRBD2	NA	TRBV5-1	TRBJ2-7
TGTGCCAGCAGTACCGCTAGCGGGAGGGTCCGGACAGATACGCAGTATTTT	CASSTASGRVRTDTQYF	TRBD2	NA	TRBV28	TRBJ2-3
TGCGCCAGCAGCTCAGGGACAGGGGTGGCTGAAGCTTTCTTT	CASSSGTGVAEAFF	TRBD1	few	TRBV5-1	TRBJ1-1
TGTGCCAGCACCCTCGGGGCTAGCAATCAGCCCCAGCATTTT	CASTLGASNQPQHF	NA	few	TRBV28	TRBJ1-5
TGCGCCAGCAGCTTGGGCCAGGATGGTGAAGCTTTCTTT	CASSLGQDGEAFF	NA	NA	TRBV5-1	TRBJ1-1
TGCGCCAGCAGCTCCGGCGGGAGCCACGCAGAGACCCAGTACTTC	CASSSGGSHAETQYF	TRBD2	NA	TRBV5-1	TRBJ2-5
TGTGCCAGCAGGGGATACGCTGGACTAGCGGACCAAGAGACCCAGTACTTC	CASRGYAGLADQETQYF	TRBD2	few	TRBV2	TRBJ2-5
TGTGCCAGCAGTTTATCAGGGGACAGCTCCTACGAGCAGTACTTC	CASSLSGDSSYEQYF	TRBD1	NA	TRBV27	TRBJ2-7